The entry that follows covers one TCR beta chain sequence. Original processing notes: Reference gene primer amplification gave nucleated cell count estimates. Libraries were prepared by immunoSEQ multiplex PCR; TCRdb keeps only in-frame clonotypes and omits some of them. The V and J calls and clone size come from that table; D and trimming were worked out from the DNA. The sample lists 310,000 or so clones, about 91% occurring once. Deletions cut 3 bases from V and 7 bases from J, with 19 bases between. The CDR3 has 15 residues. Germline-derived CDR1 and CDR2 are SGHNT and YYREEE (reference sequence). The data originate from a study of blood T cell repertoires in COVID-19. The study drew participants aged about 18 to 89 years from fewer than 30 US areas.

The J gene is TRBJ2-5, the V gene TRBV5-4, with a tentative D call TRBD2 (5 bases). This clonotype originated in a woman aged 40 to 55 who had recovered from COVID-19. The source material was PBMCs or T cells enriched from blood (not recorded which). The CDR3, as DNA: TGTGCCAGCAGCTACCAGAGACCCCAAGAGGGGACCCAGTACTTC. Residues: CASSYQRPQEGTQYF. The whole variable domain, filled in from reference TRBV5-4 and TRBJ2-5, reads ETGVTQSPTHLIKTRGQQVTLRCSSQSGHNTVSWYQQALGQGPQFIFQYYREEENGRGNFPPRFSGLQFPNYSSELNVNALELDDSALYLCASSYQRPQEGTQYFGPGTRLLVL.